These 13 T cell receptor beta chains were all obtained from the same sample, sequenced in a study of CD8+ T cells in alopecia areata. RNA was isolated and reverse transcribed to cDNA, the sequencing template. Repertoires were generated with immunoSEQ multiplex PCR, while TCRdb's copy carries only in-frame clones and drops some. Of about 97,000 clones listed, roughly two fifths are singletons. The sample taken for sequencing was CD4+ T cells sorted from blood. These receptors were taken from a human donor with alopecia areata.

This clone was seen only a few times. The chain has TRBV4-1 and TRBJ1-2; D may be TRBD1 (5 bases). Germline assignment: CDR1 MGHRA and CDR2 YSYEKL. There are 14 residues in the CDR3. V lost 0 bases and J 7 bases, leaving 12 bases between the germline ends. The CDR3 DNA follows: TGCGCCAGCAGCCAAGATTTTCGACAGATTGGCTACACCTTC. This sequence encodes CASSQDFRQIGYTF.

J is TRBJ2-1 and V is TRBV7-6, with 10 bases lining up with TRBD2. V lost 2 bases and J lost 6; bases outside the gene matches: 7. The CDR3 is made up of 16 amino acids. Germline CDR1 SGHVS, CDR2 FNYEAQ. CDR3 bases: TGTGCCAGCAGCTTACGCGGGACTAGCGAGATCAATGAGCAGTTCTTC. Its translation: CASSLRGTSEINEQFF. The full variable domain, in which reference TRBV7-6 and TRBJ2-1 provide the parts outside the CDR3, is GAGVSQSPRYKVTKRGQDVALRCDPISGHVSLYWYRQALGQGPEFLTYFNYEAQQDKSGLPNDRFSAERPEGSISTLTIQRTEQRDSAMYRCASSLRGTSEINEQFFGPGTRLTVL.

The genes are TRBV2 and TRBJ2-3; 7 positions agree with TRBD2. This CDR3 comprises 15 residues. Germline loops: CDR1 SNHLY, CDR2 FYNNEI. The J segment lost 0 bases and the V segment lost 6 bases, leaving 6 bases of the junction unmatched. This CDR3 reads CASRQTSESTDTQYF. DNA for the CDR3: TGTGCCAGCAGGCAAACTAGCGAGAGCACAGATACGCAGTATTTT.

This clone was counted only a few times. The chain employs TRBV30 and TRBJ2-7; D remains ambiguous. The ends were cut back, 2 bases at V and 6 bases at J, with 11 bases in the middle. The CDR3 spans 12 residues. The germline gives CDR1 GTSNPN, CDR2 SVGIG (reference sequence). CDR3: CAWSKSSAEQYF. DNA of the CDR3: TGTGCCTGGAGTAAAAGTTCCGCCGAGCAGTACTTC. Full variable domain (rest looked up from reference TRBV30 and TRBJ2-7): SQTIHQWPATLVQPVGSPLSLECTVEGTSNPNLYWYRQAAGRGLQLLFYSVGIGQISSEVPQNLSASRPQDRQFILSSKKLLLSDSGFYLCAWSKSSAEQYFGPGTRLTVT.

The gene calls are TRBV30 and TRBJ2-1; perhaps TRBD2 as D (5 bases). V was shortened by 3 bases and J by 7 bases, with 19 bases between the two germline ends. This CDR3 has 15 amino acids. The germline gives CDR1 GTSNPN, CDR2 SVGIG (reference sequence). CDR3 region: CAWRPGSGVWNEQFF. The CDR3 coding sequence is TGTGCCTGGAGGCCTGGGAGCGGAGTCTGGAATGAGCAGTTCTTC. Combining the CDR3 with reference TRBV30 and TRBJ2-1 gives the whole variable domain SQTIHQWPATLVQPVGSPLSLECTVEGTSNPNLYWYRQAAGRGLQLLFYSVGIGQISSEVPQNLSASRPQDRQFILSSKKLLLSDSGFYLCAWRPGSGVWNEQFFGPGTRLTVL.

The rearrangement links TRBV18 to TRBJ2-7; tentative D call: TRBD1 (6 bases). Germline values: CDR1 KGHSH, CDR2 LQKENI. Deletions cut 3 bases from V and 2 bases from J, with 14 bases between. The CDR3 loop spans 15 amino acids. The CDR3 DNA reads TGTGCCAGCTCACCGACAGGAGTAGTTGCCTACGAGCAGTACTTC. This translates into CASSPTGVVAYEQYF.

The CDR3 sequence is CASSVGQGVSSYNEQFF. CDR3 DNA: TGTGCCAGCAGTGTGGGACAGGGCGTTAGCTCCTACAATGAGCAGTTCTTC. The V and J genes are TRBV6-1 and TRBJ2-1; TRBD1 aligns across 9 bases. The V and J ends lost 4 bases and 0 bases, in that order; junction bases with no gene match: 7. The CDR3 spans 17 residues. Per the germline V gene, CDR1 is MNHNS and CDR2 is SASEGT.

This clone appeared a few times. This chain links TRBV29-1 with TRBJ1-1; D is unclear. From germline, CDR1 is SQVTM and CDR2 ANQGSEA. The ends were cut back, 3 bases at V and 3 bases at J, with 5 bases in the middle. The CDR3 is 11 residues long. This CDR3 reads CSVDEDTEAFF. The CDR3 nucleotides read TGCAGCGTTGACGAGGACACTGAAGCTTTCTTT. Together with reference TRBV29-1 and TRBJ1-1, the CDR3 gives the full variable domain: SAVISQKPSRDICQRGTSLTIQCQVDSQVTMMFWYRQQPGQSLTLIATANQGSEATYESGFVIDKFPISRPNLTFSTLTVSNMSPEDSSIYLCSVDEDTEAFFGQGTRLTVV.

The chain is built from TRBV5-4 and TRBJ2-5, with D possibly being TRBD2 (5 bases). Germline V CDR1 and CDR2: SGHNT, YYREEE (reference sequence). V gave up 4 bases and J gave up 5 bases, with 12 bases separating them. The length of the CDR3 is 13 residues. Written as DNA, the CDR3 is TGTGCCAGCAGCGTGTCTAGCCGGGAGACCCAGTACTTC. Encoded protein: CASSVSSRETQYF.

This clone is a singleton in its sample. The chain joins TRBV6-6 to TRBJ2-3; D gene uncertain. CDR3 length: 13 amino acids. The germline V gene encodes CDR1 MNHNY and CDR2 SVGAGI (reference sequence). Trimming removed 0 bases at V and 4 bases at J, with 5 bases between. The CDR3 sequence is CASSYSQSDTQYF. The CDR3 DNA reads as TGTGCCAGCAGTTACTCTCAGTCAGATACGCAGTATTTT.

This clone was picked up a small number of times. This chain joins TRBV9 and TRBJ2-5; D unclear. Per the germline V gene, CDR1 is SGDLS and CDR2 is YYNGEE. The CDR3 spans 14 residues. V dropped 4 bases and J dropped 3 bases, with 13 bases sitting between them. CDR3 in DNA: TGTGCCAGCAGCCGGGCGGATGGAGAAGAGACCCAGTACTTC. It translates to CASSRADGEETQYF.

The V call is TRBV4-1, the J call TRBJ2-1; 11 positions agree with TRBD1. Germline CDR1 and CDR2: MGHRA and YSYEKL. The length of the CDR3 is 17 residues. Trimming cost V 0 bases and J 9 bases; bases outside gene matches: 10. Written as DNA, the CDR3 is TGCGCCAGCAGCCAAGATCGCGGGACAGGGGGAAGTATTGAGCAGTTCTTC. Amino acid sequence: CASSQDRGTGGSIEQFF.

This clone was observed a handful of times. The genes are TRBV7-2 and TRBJ2-5; TRBD1 might be the D (6 bases). With 5 bases removed from V and 1 base from J, the gap between germline ends came to 14 bases. The germline gives CDR1 SGHTA, CDR2 FQGNSA. This CDR3 comprises 15 residues. The CDR3 coding sequence is TGTGCCAGCAGCCACGTGACAGGAATCCAAGAGACCCAGTACTTC. Encoded protein: CASSHVTGIQETQYF.